This entry is about one T cell receptor (beta chain). Antigen unknown. These data originate in a study of cytomegalovirus exposure and HLA in healthy donors. 60 Vbeta and 13 Jbeta primers were used in PCR. Libraries were prepared by immunoSEQ multiplex PCR; TCRdb keeps only in-frame clonotypes and omits some of them. Seen here are roughly 130,000 clones, around three fifths observed once, and the top ten hold under 9%. CDR1 and CDR2 from the germline V gene are SGHNT and YENEEA. The J segment lost 8 bases and the V segment lost 5 bases, leaving 8 bases of the junction unmatched. The CDR3 has 14 residues. Study-level points and caveats: Later analysis showed most CMV-associated TCR beta chains appearing HLA-restricted.

As for the donors, each was a healthy bone marrow donor. The gene calls are TRBV11-3 and TRBJ2-1; 8 bases map to TRBD2. The sample was PBMCs. The sequence derives from a woman aged 40-49 years in good health and CMV-seropositive. In DNA, the CDR3 is TGTGCCAGCAGCCCGGGGACTAGTAACTATGAGCAGTTCTTC. It translates to CASSPGTSNYEQFF. The variable domain in full, completed from reference TRBV11-3 and TRBJ2-1, reads EAGVVQSPRYKIIEKKQPVAFWCNPISGHNTLYWYLQNLGQGPELLIRYENEEAVDDSQLPKDRFSAERLKGVDSTLKIQPAELGDSAVYLCASSPGTSNYEQFFGPGTRLTVL.